Shown below are 3 T cell receptor beta chains from a single sample sequenced in a study of blood T cells in healthy people across ages. Then a second PCR, running about 6 to 11 cycles, was carried out with a sample-barcoded 5' primer and a J-beta primer mix. Via MiXCR, TCRdb re-called the 5' RACE reads, giving one row per CDR3 protein. The data show roughly 1.4 million distinct CDR3 sequences, roughly 60% seen once. Sequencing was done on a sample of blood. All receptors derive from a man between 18 and 29 years old in good health.

The chain couples TRBV2 to TRBJ2-1, with D unresolved. The CDR3 has 13 residues. V gave up 3 bases and J gave up 7 bases, with 10 bases separating them. The germline V gene has CDR1 SNHLY and CDR2 FYNNEI. CDR3 in amino acids: CASSEPAANEQFF. The CDR3 nucleotides are TGTGCCAGCAGTGAGCCGGCGGCGAATGAGCAGTTCTTC.

The chain couples TRBV6-1 to TRBJ1-5, with TRBD1 identical over 7 bases. In germline, CDR1 is MNHNS, CDR2 SASEGT. The CDR3 is made up of 15 amino acids. J gave up 6 bases and V 7 bases, and 12 bases lay outside the gene matches. CDR3 loop: CASNPDRERFQPQHF. In DNA, the CDR3 is TGTGCCAGCAACCCAGACAGGGAGCGGTTTCAGCCCCAGCATTTT.

This clonotype was seen only a few times. The J gene is TRBJ1-4, the V gene TRBV15; 10 bases fit TRBD1. Germline values: CDR1 LNHNV, CDR2 YYDKDF (reference sequence). The V gene end was trimmed by 9 bases and the J gene end by 6 bases; junction bases not matched to a gene: 4. The CDR3 contains 13 residues. CDR3 sequence reads: CATGTGVHEKLFF. The CDR3 DNA reads as TGTGCCACTGGGACAGGGGTACATGAAAAACTGTTTTTT.